One and the same sample provided the 11 T cell receptor beta chains below, sequenced in a study of blood T cell repertoires in COVID-19. Profiling relied on immunoSEQ multiplex PCR, and the TCRdb table lists in-frame clones only, not all of them. The table records 400,000 or so clones, around 87% of them present only once. The sequenced material came from PBMCs or T cells enriched from blood (not recorded which). The receptors were sampled from a man aged 40-49 years in a cohort exposed to, infected with or recovered from COVID-19 (not recorded which).

The V gene is TRBV6-2 or TRBV6-3, the J gene TRBJ2-7; tentatively, D is TRBD2 (6 bases). V was pared by 2 bases and J by 4 bases, with 15 bases between. Germline V lookup: CDR1 MNHEY, CDR2 SVGEGT. This CDR3 has 15 amino acids. CDR3 coding DNA: TGTGCCAGCAGTTACGACGTAGCGGACCGTTACGAGCAGTACTTC. Protein: CASSYDVADRYEQYF.

This sequence joins TRBV19 and TRBJ1-4; D is ambiguous. The germline CDR1 and CDR2 sequences are LNHDA and SQIVND (reference sequence). The V and J ends lost 9 bases and 0 bases respectively, with 20 bases between them. This CDR3 contains 17 residues. The CDR3: CARTIGRLDATNEKLFF. CDR3 nucleotide sequence: TGTGCCAGGACTATCGGCAGGCTAGATGCAACTAATGAAAAACTGTTTTTT. Full variable domain (rest looked up from reference TRBV19 and TRBJ1-4): DGGITQSPKYLFRKEGQNVTLSCEQNLNHDAMYWYRQDPGQGLRLIYYSQIVNDFQKGDIAEGYSVSREKKESFPLTVTSAQKNPTAFYLCARTIGRLDATNEKLFFGSGTQLSVL.

V and J are TRBV7-9 and TRBJ2-2; 11 positions match TRBD2. The V segment lost 4 bases and the J segment 4 bases; nucleotides outside the gene matches: 5. The CDR3 runs 16 residues. The V gene's germline CDR1 is SEHNR and CDR2 FQNEAQ (reference sequence). The CDR3 DNA reads as TGTGCCAGCAGCTCGGGGACTAGCGGACCCACCGGGGAGCTGTTTTTT. It yields the protein CASSSGTSGPTGELFF.

This chain connects TRBV27 to TRBJ2-1; TRBD1 matches 7 bases. The J segment lost 2 bases and the V segment lost 5 bases, leaving 6 bases of the junction unmatched. Per germline, CDR1 MNHEY and CDR2 SMNVEV (reference sequence). This CDR3 has 15 residues. The CDR3 DNA reads as TGTGCCAGCAGTGTCCGGGACAGAGCCTACAATGAGCAGTTCTTC. Protein product: CASSVRDRAYNEQFF.

The V call is TRBV30, the J call TRBJ1-4; no firm D call. CDR1 is GTSNPN and CDR2 is SVGIG in the germline V gene (reference sequence). CDR3 length: 14 residues. The germline V and J ends were trimmed by 0 bases and 10 bases, with 15 bases remaining between them. In DNA, the CDR3 is TGTGCCTGGAGTGTAGACACCCGGGATGGAAAACTGTTTTTT. It translates to CAWSVDTRDGKLFF.

This chain links TRBV2 with TRBJ2-7; D is perhaps TRBD2 (5 bases). The V end lost 7 bases, the J end lost 6 bases, and 16 bases lay between the germline ends. CDR1 is SNHLY and CDR2 is FYNNEI in the germline V gene. The CDR3 runs 13 residues. The CDR3 loop is CASNTAASTEQYF. DNA of the CDR3: TGTGCCAGCAACACGGCGGCTAGCACCGAGCAGTACTTC.

The J gene is TRBJ1-1, the V gene TRBV5-5; TRBD1 matches 10 bases. Unmatched junction bases numbered 10, after V lost 4 bases and J lost 10 bases. Per the germline V gene, CDR1 is SGHKS and CDR2 is YYEKEE (reference sequence). The CDR3 spans 14 residues. CDR3 sequence (DNA): TGTGCCAGCAGCCGGGGACAGGGGAGTCGAGCAGCTTTCTTT. Translation gives CASSRGQGSRAAFF.

The J gene is TRBJ2-1, the V gene TRBV19; 9 nucleotides line up with TRBD2. Trimming took 5 bases from V and 6 from J; bases not matched to a gene: 8. In germline, CDR1 is LNHDA, CDR2 SQIVND (reference sequence). CDR3 length: 15 amino acids. The CDR3 here is CASSLRTSVSNEQFF. The CDR3, as DNA: TGTGCCAGTAGTCTCCGGACTAGCGTGAGCAATGAGCAGTTCTTC.

This chain's CDR3 is CASSLGGTRNTEAFF. The CDR3 coding sequence is TGTGCCAGCAGCTTAGGTGGGACAAGGAACACTGAAGCTTTCTTT. V is TRBV7-9 and J is TRBJ1-1, with TRBD1 as a possible D gene (6 bases). Germline V gene sequence: CDR1 SEHNR, CDR2 FQNEAQ (reference sequence). Trimming shortened V by 1 base and J by 1 base, and 10 bases separated the two germline ends. This CDR3 spans 15 amino acids. Drawing the rest from reference TRBV7-9 and TRBJ1-1, the complete variable domain is DTGVSQNPRHKITKRGQNVTFRCDPISEHNRLYWYRQTLGQGPEFLTYFQNEAQLEKSRLLSDRFSAERPKGSFSTLEIQRTEQGDSAMYLCASSLGGTRNTEAFFGQGTRLTVV.

This clone was observed a handful of times. The J gene is TRBJ2-5, the V gene TRBV5-1, with 9 bases fitting TRBD1. The J segment lost 6 bases and the V segment lost 5 bases, leaving 8 bases of the junction unmatched. CDR3 length: 14 amino acids. The germline CDR1 and CDR2 sequences are SGHRS and YFSETQ. In nucleotides, the CDR3 is TGCGCCAGCAGGCCTGGACAGGGGATGAAGACCCAGTACTTC. Protein sequence: CASRPGQGMKTQYF. The variable domain in full, completed from reference TRBV5-1 and TRBJ2-5, reads KAGVTQTPRYLIKTRGQQVTLSCSPISGHRSVSWYQQTPGQGLQFLFEYFSETQRNKGNFPGRFSGRQFSNSRSEMNVSTLELGDSALYLCASRPGQGMKTQYFGPGTRLLVL.

V gene TRBV5-4 combines with J gene TRBJ1-6; D is ambiguous. V lost 0 bases, J lost 8 bases, and 3 bases lay in between. The CDR3 totals 12 residues. Germline CDR1 and CDR2: SGHNT and YYREEE (reference sequence). For the CDR3, the DNA is TGTGCCAGCAGCTTGGTAGATTCACCCCTCCACTTT. Translation: CASSLVDSPLHF. Filled out from reference TRBV5-4 and TRBJ1-6, the complete variable domain reads ETGVTQSPTHLIKTRGQQVTLRCSSQSGHNTVSWYQQALGQGPQFIFQYYREEENGRGNFPPRFSGLQFPNYSSELNVNALELDDSALYLCASSLVDSPLHFGNGTRLTVT.